A single sample gave rise to the 20 T cell receptor beta chains below, sequenced in a study of glioma-infiltrating T cells. Using RNA template, CDR3s of TCR alpha and beta were amplified with iRepertoire arm-PCR. TCRdb analysed the multiplex PCR reads with MiXCR anew, one entry per CDR3 protein. The data show tens of thousands of distinct CDR3 sequences, approximately 39% seen once. The sequenced sample was glioma tissue, nonneoplastic brain tissue, or PBMCs (not recorded which). These receptors came from a human donor with low-grade glioma or glioblastoma, undergoing nonglioma brain surgery, or in good health (not recorded which).

This clonotype has at least ten counts. J is TRBJ1-5 and V is TRBV27; unclear D gene. This CDR3 contains 15 residues. Trimming cost V 5 bases and J 4 bases, with 15 bases left between them. The germline CDR1 and CDR2 sequences are MNHEY and SMNVEV (reference sequence). The CDR3 nucleotides read TGTGCCAGCAGTGGCGGGTCCTATAAAAATCAGCCCCAGCATTTT. Translated, it gives CASSGGSYKNQPQHF.

Many counts were recorded for this clonotype. V is TRBV6-1 and J is TRBJ2-1; 12 bases map to TRBD2. V lost 2 bases and J lost 3; bases outside the gene matches: 5. Germline V gene sequence: CDR1 MNHNS, CDR2 SASEGT. This CDR3 is built from 17 residues. CDR3 in amino acids: CASSESSGRALYNEQFF. CDR3 DNA sequence: TGTGCCAGCAGTGAATCTAGCGGGAGGGCCCTCTACAATGAGCAGTTCTTC.

The chain joins TRBV6-1 to TRBJ2-7; D unresolved. Germline V gene data show CDR1 as MNHNS and CDR2 as SASEGT. The CDR3 consists of 14 residues. V lost 4 bases and J lost 2, with 12 bases in between. The chain's CDR3 is CASSASSSAYEQYF. Written as DNA, the CDR3 is TGTGCCAGCAGTGCTAGTTCCAGTGCCTACGAGCAGTACTTC.

The table lists this clonotype with a few counts. The CDR3 protein is CASSLGPPGGAGAGELFF. DNA of the CDR3: TGTGCCAGCAGCTTAGGCCCCCCCGGGGGCGCTGGCGCCGGGGAGCTGTTTTTT. The rearrangement links TRBV7-3 to TRBJ2-2; D possibly matches TRBD1 or TRBD2 (6 bases each). V was clipped by 2 bases and J by 6 bases, with 22 bases between them. This CDR3 is 18 amino acids long. Looked up from germline, CDR1 is SGHTA and CDR2 is FQGTGA.

This clonotype was counted many times. V gene TRBV2 combines with J gene TRBJ2-5; a possible D gene is TRBD2 (6 bases). The CDR3 extends over 12 amino acids. Trimming left V 7 bases short and J 3 bases short, with 9 bases between. The germline CDR1 and CDR2 sequences are SNHLY and FYNNEI. CDR3 coding DNA: TGTGCCAGCACGGGGGAAGAAGAGACCCAGTACTTC. The encoded protein is CASTGEEETQYF.

In its sample, this clonotype was seen many times. This chain joins TRBV20-1 and TRBJ2-5, with no clear D. V lost 3 bases and J lost 5, with 4 bases in between. CDR1 is DFQATT, CDR2 SNEGSKA, per germline (reference sequence). CDR3 length: 10 amino acids. The CDR3, as DNA: TGCAGTGCTAGGGTGGAGACCCAGTACTTC. Its protein product is CSARVETQYF.

On this clonotype: A read error may explain this, as a much larger clone is one base away. The genes are TRBV28 and TRBJ2-7; D is possibly TRBD1 (6 bases). The CDR3 has 15 residues. Germline V gene lookup returns CDR1 MDHEN and CDR2 SYDVKM. CDR3 amino acids: CATRYRDITIYGQYF. For the CDR3, the DNA is TGTGCCACCCGCTACAGGGACATAACCATCTACGGGCAGTACTTC.

This clonotype appeared many times. J is TRBJ2-1 and V is TRBV6-1, with TRBD2 as a possible D gene (5 bases). V dropped 7 bases and J dropped 2 bases, with 15 bases sitting between them. The CDR3 consists of 15 residues. CDR1 and CDR2 (germline): MNHNS, SASEGT. CDR3 in DNA: TGTGCCAGCAAGGCTGAGGGAGAAACCTACAATGAGCAGTTCTTC. The encoded protein is CASKAEGETYNEQFF.

For this clonotype: This may be a read error: a much more frequent sequence differs by one nucleotide. V is TRBV29-1 and J is TRBJ2-3; the D gene could be TRBD1 or TRBD2 (5 bases each). The CDR3 covers 14 residues. V dropped 1 base and J dropped 4 bases, with 12 bases sitting between them. The germline V gene encodes CDR1 SQVTM and CDR2 ANQGSEA. The CDR3 reads CSVEGDVSPDTQYF. CDR3 in DNA: TGCAGCGTTGAAGGGGACGTCAGTCCAGATACGCAGTATTTT.

In this sample, this clonotype turned up many times. The CDR3 loop is CSALTGLTNEKLFF. For the CDR3, the DNA is TGCAGTGCCCTTACAGGGTTAACTAATGAAAAACTGTTTTTT. The chain joins TRBV20-1 to TRBJ1-4; TRBD1 is a possible D gene (6 bases). Germline values: CDR1 DFQATT, CDR2 SNEGSKA (reference sequence). Trimming left V 6 bases short and J 1 base short, with 12 bases between. The CDR3 consists of 14 residues.

This clonotype occurred many times. The chain recombines TRBV19 with TRBJ2-5; D gene ambiguous. The CDR3 length is 13 residues. Germline-derived CDR1 and CDR2 are LNHDA and SQIVND (reference sequence). Trimming shortened V by 2 bases and J by 5 bases, and 9 bases separated the two germline ends. The CDR3: CASSIRQRETQYF. CDR3 nucleotide sequence: TGTGCCAGTAGTATAAGGCAGAGGGAGACCCAGTACTTC.

About this clonotype itself: A much larger clone differs from this one at a single base, so this may be a read error. The rearrangement uses TRBV12-3 or TRBV12-4 and TRBJ1-6, with TRBD1 matching 9 bases. This CDR3 contains 15 residues. CDR3 sequence reads: CASSLGGTGTSPIHF. The CDR3 nucleotides are TGTGCCAGCAGTTTAGGTGGGACAGGGACTTCACCCATCCACTTT.

The chain links TRBV6-1 to TRBJ2-1; 10 positions agree with TRBD2. The CDR3 runs to 15 residues. Germline values: CDR1 MNHNS, CDR2 SASEGT. The V segment lost 5 bases and the J segment 7 bases; nucleotides outside the gene matches: 8. CDR3 coding DNA: TGTGCCAGCAGTTCTAGCGGGAGTTCGGATAATGAGCAGTTCTTC. Its protein is CASSSSGSSDNEQFF.

Regarding this clonotype: Given a much more abundant clone one base away, this may be a read error. The conserved phenylalanine or tryptophan is not found at the CDR3 terminus, so this likely reflects a read error. DNA of the CDR3: TGCAGCGTTGGGAACAGGGGAGGGACGACTGAAGCTTTCCTT. Its translation is CSVGNRGGTTEAFL. The gene calls are TRBV29-1 and TRBJ1-1, with TRBD1 matching over 7 bases. CDR1 is SQVTM and CDR2 is ANQGSEA in the germline V gene. The J segment lost 5 bases and the V segment lost 4 bases, leaving 10 bases of the junction unmatched. The CDR3 runs 14 residues.

This clonotype was seen at least ten times. J is TRBJ1-4 and V is TRBV19; 7 bases align to TRBD1. V gave up 8 bases and J gave up 7 bases; unmatched junction bases: 7. The CDR3 consists of 13 residues. Germline V CDR1 and CDR2: LNHDA, SQIVND (reference sequence). The CDR3 nucleotides read TGTGCCAGTTTAGGGGGCTTGGCTGAAAAACTGTTTTTT. Translating it yields CASLGGLAEKLFF.

This clonotype was seen repeatedly, ten times or more. This chain uses TRBV7-2 with TRBJ1-2; D ambiguous. Between the trimmed V and J ends, which lost 6 bases and 8 bases, there was a span of 13 bases. The germline V gene has CDR1 SGHTA and CDR2 FQGNSA. The length of the CDR3 is 12 residues. Here the CDR3 reads CASSISAAGYTF. CDR3 sequence (DNA): TGTGCCAGCAGTATTTCCGCAGCCGGCTACACCTTC.

Turning to this clonotype: Given a much more abundant clone one base away, this may be a read error. As DNA, the CDR3 is TGCAGAGTCTCCCACCAGGCCCAGTACTTC. This gives the protein CRVSHQAQYF. This sequence joins TRBV29-1 and TRBJ2-5; D gene ambiguous. Germline CDR1 is SQVTM and CDR2 is ANQGSEA. The CDR3 is 10 amino acids. The full variable domain, in which reference TRBV29-1 and TRBJ2-5 provide the parts outside the CDR3, is SAVISQKPSRDICQRGTSLTIQCQVDSQVTMMFWYRQQPGQSLTLIATANQGSEATYESGFVIDKFPISRPNLTFSTLTVSNMSPEDSSIYLCRVSHQAQYFGPGTRLLVL.

Remarks on this clonotype: The junction differs from germline at one of its ends, possibly a read error. The J gene is TRBJ2-1, the V gene TRBV28; D might be TRBD1 or TRBD2, each matching 6 bases. CDR1 is MDHEN, CDR2 SYDVKM, per germline. The CDR3 runs to 15 residues. CDR3 sequence reads: CAGSLVGGPYNEQFF. The CDR3 nucleotides read TGTGCCGGCAGTTTAGTAGGGGGGCCCTACAATGAGCAGTTCTTC.

This clonotype was counted only a few times. The V and J genes are TRBV5-4 and TRBJ2-4, with 9 bases aligning to TRBD2. Germline values: CDR1 SGHNT, CDR2 YYREEE (reference sequence). V lost 0 bases and J lost 6; bases outside the gene matches: 7. The CDR3 has 16 residues. The CDR3 protein is CASSLEGGGAGNIQYF. The CDR3 nucleotides read TGTGCCAGCAGCTTGGAAGGCGGGGGGGCAGGAAACATTCAGTACTTC.

Many counts were recorded for this clonotype. The genes are TRBV11-2 and TRBJ2-7; TRBD1 agrees at 7 bases. Germline V CDR1 and CDR2: SGHAT, FQNNGV. V lost 5 bases to trimming and J lost 5 bases; unmatched junction nucleotides: 3. The CDR3 is made up of 12 amino acids. CDR3 in DNA: TGTGCCAGCAGCGACAGGGTTCACGAGCAGTACTTC. Amino acids: CASSDRVHEQYF.